This is a list of T cell receptor beta chains from one sample in a study of regulatory T cells in long-lasting Graves disease. TCRdb itself ran the multiplex PCR reads through MiXCR, one entry per CDR3 protein. The sample consists of fewer than 600,000 distinct CDR3 sequences, 20% to 25% of them appearing once. This specimen consisted of peripheral blood mononuclear cells (PBMCs), obtained when the disease was refractory, from a patient treated with antithyroid drugs. The receptors here all came from a female donor with Graves disease. Both conserved end residues are part of each CDR3. The D gene is left open where the match is weak. Not all rows give a size; the values are once, few, many and, for expanded clones, a class.

CDR3 DNA: TGTGCCAAAGGGCCAACCCCGGAACAATATGATTCACCCCTCCACTTT
CDR3 protein: CAKGPTPEQYDSPLHF
J gene: TRBJ1-6
D gene: -
clone size: many
V gene: TRBV2

CDR3 DNA: TGTGCCAGCAGTTTCGACGGTTCCTATGGCTACACCTTC
CDR3 protein: CASSFDGSYGYTF
J gene: TRBJ1-2
D gene: -
clone size: -
V gene: TRBV27

CDR3 DNA: TGCGCCAGCAGCTTGTCCCCGGGTGGGGAAAAACTGTTTTTT
CDR3 protein: CASSLSPGGEKLFF
J gene: TRBJ1-4
D gene: -
clone size: -
V gene: TRBV5-1

CDR3 DNA: TGTGCCAGCAGTTTATTTGGGGCAGGTGGCTACACCTTC
CDR3 protein: CASSLFGAGGYTF
J gene: TRBJ1-2
D gene: -
clone size: many
V gene: TRBV28

CDR3 DNA: TGTGCCAGTAGGGGGGCCGAGGACACTGAAGCTTTCTTT
CDR3 protein: CASRGAEDTEAFF
J gene: TRBJ1-1
D gene: -
clone size: few
V gene: TRBV19

CDR3 DNA: TGTGCCAGCAGTGATGATAGCAATCAGCCCCAGCATTTT
CDR3 protein: CASSDDSNQPQHF
J gene: TRBJ1-5
D gene: -
clone size: many
V gene: TRBV2

CDR3 DNA: TGTGCCAGCAGCAAGGGAGGGGTTATCTCACCCCTCCACTTT
CDR3 protein: CASSKGGVISPLHF
J gene: TRBJ1-6
D gene: -
clone size: few
V gene: TRBV5-8

CDR3 DNA: TGTGCCAGCAGCCGGGACAGGGGGGACACTGAAGCTTTCTTT
CDR3 protein: CASSRDRGDTEAFF
J gene: TRBJ1-1
D gene: TRBD1
clone size: -
V gene: TRBV7-2

CDR3 DNA: TGTGCCAGCAGCTTTCGGGAGAATCAGCCCCAGCATTTT
CDR3 protein: CASSFRENQPQHF
J gene: TRBJ1-5
D gene: -
clone size: few
V gene: TRBV11-3

CDR3 DNA: TGTGCCAGCAGACCGGGACAGGATTTTTCACCCCTCCACTTT
CDR3 protein: CASRPGQDFSPLHF
J gene: TRBJ1-6
D gene: TRBD1
clone size: many
V gene: TRBV28

CDR3 DNA: TGTGCCTGGAACCGAGCTAACTATGGCTACACCTTC
CDR3 protein: CAWNRANYGYTF
J gene: TRBJ1-2
D gene: -
clone size: few
V gene: TRBV30

CDR3 DNA: TGTGCCAGCAGCGTAGTCGACCATCCTCATGGCTACACCTTC
CDR3 protein: CASSVVDHPHGYTF
J gene: TRBJ1-2
D gene: -
clone size: -
V gene: TRBV9

CDR3 DNA: TGTGCCATCAGCGGCGTGGGGGGAGAAAAACTGTTTTTT
CDR3 protein: CAISGVGGEKLFF
J gene: TRBJ1-4
D gene: -
clone size: few
V gene: TRBV10-3

CDR3 DNA: TGTGCCACGGACAGGTTACCTGGAAACACCATATATTTT
CDR3 protein: CATDRLPGNTIYF
J gene: TRBJ1-3
D gene: TRBD1
clone size: once
V gene: TRBV6-2/TRBV6-3

CDR3 DNA: TGTGCCAGTACCCCGGCGGGGGCGGATCTGAACACTGAAGCTTTCTTT
CDR3 protein: CASTPAGADLNTEAFF
J gene: TRBJ1-1
D gene: -
clone size: -
V gene: TRBV19

CDR3 DNA: TGTGCCAGTAGCGATTTGGGGATCGGGGATCAGCCCCAGCATTTT
CDR3 protein: CASSDLGIGDQPQHF
J gene: TRBJ1-5
D gene: -
clone size: many
V gene: TRBV19

CDR3 DNA: TGTGCCAGCAGGACCACGACAGGCCATTCACCCCTCCACTTT
CDR3 protein: CASRTTTGHSPLHF
J gene: TRBJ1-6
D gene: -
clone size: -
V gene: TRBV3-1